This T cell receptor (beta chain) was documented in a study of siplizumab effects on memory and regulatory T cells. Study conclusions and caveats: Whether proliferating Tregs in siplizumab cultures suppress was not functionally confirmed. Siplizumab significantly decreased alloreactive sequences from unstimulated CD4+ memory cells. Naive T cells appeared more diverse than memory cells and seemed to be major alloresponse contributors.

Germline V gives CDR1 SGHTA, CDR2 FQGTGA. With 5 bases removed from V and 4 bases from J, the gap between germline ends came to 16 bases. The CDR3 has 15 residues. Of note for this clone: Its antigen is unidentified.

Some 100,000 TCR templates per sample were assayed. Produced via immunoSEQ multiplex PCR; TCRdb's table is partial and in-frame only. The top ten clones hold 1% to 1.5% of a sample with around 100,000 clones, approximately 94% of them seen once. The V and J genes are TRBV7-3 and TRBJ2-3; tentatively, D is TRBD1 (6 bases). The sequencing sample was made of non-Treg CD4+ T cells sorted from blood. The clonotype was recovered from a human donor in good health. The CDR3 nucleotides are TGTGCCAGCAGCCCCGGGACACTCGCCTCAGATACGCAGTATTTT. Its protein is CASSPGTLASDTQYF.